This TCR beta chain was observed in a study of siplizumab effects on memory and regulatory T cells. As to this clone: Its specificity is unknown.

Findings of the study overall: Unstimulated subsets contained matches for only a minor fraction of alloreactive clones.

This CDR3 region has 16 residues. Between the trimmed V and J ends, which lost 3 bases and 2 bases, there was a span of 17 bases. Germline V gives CDR1 SEHNR, CDR2 FQNEAQ (reference sequence). Libraries were prepared by immunoSEQ multiplex PCR; TCRdb keeps only in-frame clonotypes and omits some of them. The sample consists of about 52,000 clones, about 97% of them appearing once. Sequences were obtained from naive CD4+ T cells sorted from blood. The gene calls are TRBV7-9 and TRBJ2-7; tentative D call: TRBD1 (5 bases). The sequence was obtained from a human donor in good health. CDR3 DNA sequence: TGTGCCAGCAGCTTGGGGAAGGGGATTATTACCTACGAGCAGTACTTC. Translated, it gives CASSLGKGIITYEQYF.